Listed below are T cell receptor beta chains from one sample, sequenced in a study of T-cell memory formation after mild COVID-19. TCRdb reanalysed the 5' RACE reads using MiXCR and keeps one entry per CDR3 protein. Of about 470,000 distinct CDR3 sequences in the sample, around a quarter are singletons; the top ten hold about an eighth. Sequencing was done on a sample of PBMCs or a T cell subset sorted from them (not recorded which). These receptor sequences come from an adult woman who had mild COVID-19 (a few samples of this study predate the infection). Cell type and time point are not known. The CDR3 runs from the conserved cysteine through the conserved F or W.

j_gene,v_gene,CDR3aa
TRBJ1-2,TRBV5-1,CASRPPGQIYGYTF
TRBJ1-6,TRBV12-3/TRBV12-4,CASSIDSPTTSFNSPLHF
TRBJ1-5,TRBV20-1,CSARVGGRNNQPQHF
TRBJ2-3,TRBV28,CAIRVTDTQYF
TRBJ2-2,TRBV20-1,CSARASGVKGTGELFF
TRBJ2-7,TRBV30,CAWSKVEHPGQYF
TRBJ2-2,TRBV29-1,CSGARGTTGELFF
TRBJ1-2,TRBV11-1,CASSLLSGESYNYGYTF
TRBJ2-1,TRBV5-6,CASSATGPYNEQFF
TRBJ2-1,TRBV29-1,CSARYGSNPRDEQFF
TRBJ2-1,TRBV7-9,CASSSIAGQGRSPSYNEQFF
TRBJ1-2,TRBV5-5,CASSLDRLNYGYTF
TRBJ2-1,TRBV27,CASTEHWGEQFF
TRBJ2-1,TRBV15,CATSRPGTRLYNEQFF
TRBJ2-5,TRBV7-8,CASSPLDPRLAGSGETQYF
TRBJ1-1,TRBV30,CAGVLPEAFF
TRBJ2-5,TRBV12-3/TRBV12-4,CASSGLAKTQYF
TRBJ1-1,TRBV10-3,CAIGPDYNTEAFF
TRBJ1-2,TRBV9,CASSVVDTAYDGYTF
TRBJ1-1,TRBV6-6,CASSSPGQGYTEAFF
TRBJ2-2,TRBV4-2,CASSLDRGTGELFF
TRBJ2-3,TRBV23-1,CASSHPNQTGDGTSTDTQYF
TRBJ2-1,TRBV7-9,CASSSPQSGSGSYNEQFF
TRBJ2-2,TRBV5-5,CASTTGEGGGLDGELFF
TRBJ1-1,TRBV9,CASSGGGTEAFF
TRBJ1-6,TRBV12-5,CASGLWDRAVDSPLHF